This T cell receptor (beta chain) was sequenced in a study of blood T cell repertoires in COVID-19 (dated by TCRdb to about 2020). Background on the whole study: Samples covering the acute and convalescent phases of COVID-19 were provided by collaborators in the United States, Italy and Spain. The material from the prospective study consisted of cDNA or gDNA derived from T cells, B-cell-depleted T cells, or PBMCs. The dataset comprised deeply sampled blood TCRbeta repertoires from subjects exposed to, actively infected with, or recovered from COVID-19. A freely available public database, intended as a resource for researchers studying the immune response to SARS-CoV-2, is where the repertoires were released. The samples were drawn from two sources: the first 160 participants of the ongoing ImmuneRACE study, and 1,000 to 1,500 subjects contributed by 6 global collaborators. Sample metadata almost always included a de-identified subject ID, COVID-19 status, age in years and sex. Where HLA class I and class II types were available, the types were taken from metadata supplied by the sample provider, not from assay-based typing. The paper as a whole reports these results and caveats: How much clinical and demographic metadata was included differed by source and by participant, and the metadata was provided uncurated.

This clone occurred many times. Its antigen is unknown. Per-nucleotide qualities are absent, and no much larger clonotype sits a single base away. Its CDR3 holds 13 amino acids, cysteine through phenylalanine. Here the CDR3 DNA is all that survives: 39 bases in frame from base 1. V is reduced by 5 bases and J by 2 bases, leaving a spacing of 10 bases between them. CDR1 is given as MNHNY and CDR2 as SVGAGI, both from the germline V gene (reference sequence). The collaborating institutions used their own protocols to collect whole blood in K2EDTA tubes. For TCRbeta analysis, collaborators shipped samples in one of three forms: frozen whole blood, isolated PBMCs, or DNA extracted from either of those sample types. TCRbeta CDR3 regions were amplified from genomic DNA using the immunoSEQ Assay, a bias-controlled multiplex PCR. The published analysis was carried out like this. Within the assay, amplification of reference gene primers was used to estimate how many nucleated cells each sample contained. Sequence reads were collapsed and filtered to measure the absolute abundance of every unique TCRbeta CDR3 rearrangement. For each sample, productive Simpson clonality was calculated by taking the square root of Simpson's diversity index across productive rearrangements. As stored in TCRdb, this immuneACCESS dataset retains in-frame rearrangements with V and J assigned. A fraction of the clones does not appear; measured against another copy, unresolved V genes explain less than half of the discrepancy, and the remainder lacks a known reason. V and J calls and clone size are as listed in that table; D and trimming were resolved from the DNA. This sample holds approximately 410,000 clones; roughly 85% were observed only once. 1.4% to 1.5% of the sample is in the top ten clones.

Here the chain combines TRBV6-6 and TRBJ2-7; the D gene is possibly TRBD2, with 5 bases matching. The source is a woman aged 30 to 39 with active or convalescent COVID-19. The specimen sequenced was peripheral blood. The CDR3: CASSRTGTYEQYF. The sequenced DNA is TGTGCCAGCAGTCGGACGGGGACCTACGAGCAGTACTTC.